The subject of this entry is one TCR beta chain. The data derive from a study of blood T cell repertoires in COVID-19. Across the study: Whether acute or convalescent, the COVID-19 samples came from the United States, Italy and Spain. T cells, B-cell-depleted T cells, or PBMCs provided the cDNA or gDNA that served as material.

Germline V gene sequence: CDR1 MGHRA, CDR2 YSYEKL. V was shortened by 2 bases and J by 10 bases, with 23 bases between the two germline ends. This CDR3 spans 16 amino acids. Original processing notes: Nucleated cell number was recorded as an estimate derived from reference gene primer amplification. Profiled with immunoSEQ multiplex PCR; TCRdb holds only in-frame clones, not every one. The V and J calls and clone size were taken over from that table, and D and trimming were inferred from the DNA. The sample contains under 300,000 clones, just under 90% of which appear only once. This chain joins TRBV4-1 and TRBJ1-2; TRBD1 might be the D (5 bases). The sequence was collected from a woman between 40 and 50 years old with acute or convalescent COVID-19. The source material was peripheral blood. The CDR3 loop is CASSQLWGRNGFDYTF. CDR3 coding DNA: TGCGCCAGCAGCCAACTCTGGGGGAGGAACGGTTTCGACTACACCTTC.